These T cell receptor beta chains were read from a single sample in a study of T cells after yellow fever vaccination. MiXCR, run by TCRdb on the 5' RACE reads, gives a single entry per CDR3 protein. The table records approximately 610,000 distinct CDR3 sequences, 17% of them present only once. Sequenced material: PBMCs, taken more than 4 days after the first yellow fever vaccination. The receptors stem from a man aged 18-30 years who received the YFV17D yellow fever vaccine. Each CDR3 is given with its conserved first and last residue. A D gene is named only where the DNA matches it firmly. Clone size, where shown, is once, few, many, or a class for clones that have expanded.

clone_size	v_call	j_call	d_call	cdr3_nt	cdr3_aa
.	TRBV6-5	TRBJ1-1	.	TGTGCCAGCAGTTACCTCGCCAGGGGGAACACTGAAGCTTTCTTT	CASSYLARGNTEAFF
.	TRBV25-1	TRBJ2-3	.	TGTGCCAGCGGATACTGGACCCCTAGCACAGATACGCAGTATTTT	CASGYWTPSTDTQYF
.	TRBV11-2	TRBJ2-5	.	TGTGCCAGCAGCCCCCGGGGCGCGGGTGAAGAGACCCAGTACTTC	CASSPRGAGEETQYF
few	TRBV9	TRBJ1-4	.	TGTGCCAGCAGCTCCGGGACGGCAACTAATGAAAAACTGTTTTTT	CASSSGTATNEKLFF
.	TRBV5-1	TRBJ2-3	TRBD2	TGCGCCAGCAGCTCGGGGGGACTGAGCACAGATACGCAGTATTTT	CASSSGGLSTDTQYF
few	TRBV5-6	TRBJ2-3	TRBD1	TGTGCCAGCAGCCCACCCGACAGGGGAACAGATACGCAGTATTTT	CASSPPDRGTDTQYF
few	TRBV12-3/TRBV12-4	TRBJ2-3	.	TGTGCCAGCAGTCCGAAGGGGGGGCGTCGCACAGATACGCAGTATTTT	CASSPKGGRRTDTQYF
.	TRBV25-1	TRBJ2-5	TRBD1	TGTGCCAGCAGTGTAACTCCGGGACAGGGAGGTTTGGAGACCCAGTACTTC	CASSVTPGQGGLETQYF
few	TRBV20-1	TRBJ2-1	TRBD2	TGCAGTGCTAGCTTGCCAGCGGGGGGAACAAATGAGCAGTTCTTC	CSASLPAGGTNEQFF
.	TRBV30	TRBJ2-5	.	TGTGCCTGGAGCAGGAGTGCGTTTGGGCACCAAGAGACCCAGTACTTC	CAWSRSAFGHQETQYF
few	TRBV15	TRBJ2-6	TRBD1	TGTGCCACCAGCAGAGAGTTGACAGGGGGTATCTCTGGGGCCAACGTCCTGACTTTC	CATSRELTGGISGANVLTF
.	TRBV4-1	TRBJ1-1	.	TGCGCCAGCAGCTCCCACTGGGGCAAAGCGGCTTTCTTT	CASSSHWGKAAFF
.	TRBV5-1	TRBJ2-1	.	TGCGCCACCCGAAGGGGGGGGCCGGAAGATGAGCAGTTCTTC	CATRRGGPEDEQFF
.	TRBV4-2	TRBJ1-5	.	TGTGCCAGCAGCCAAGGGAAAAGCGGGGAGCCCCAGCATTTT	CASSQGKSGEPQHF
few	TRBV7-2	TRBJ2-3	.	TGTGCCAGCAGCTTAGGACTAGTCCTCACAGATACGCAGTATTTT	CASSLGLVLTDTQYF
.	TRBV20-1	TRBJ1-1	.	TGCAGTGCTACGATGGGACCGAGCACTGAAGCTTTCTTT	CSATMGPSTEAFF
.	TRBV28	TRBJ2-5	.	TGTGCCAGCAGTTCTGTCACGGGTATCGGAGAGACCCAGTACTTC	CASSSVTGIGETQYF
.	TRBV5-4	TRBJ2-1	.	TGTGCCAGCAGCGCCCTACCCCTAGGGGCTTACAATGAGCAGTTCTTC	CASSALPLGAYNEQFF
.	TRBV5-1	TRBJ2-5	TRBD2	TGCGCCAGCAGCTTTAACGGACTAGCTTCGGAGACCCAGTACTTC	CASSFNGLASETQYF
few	TRBV18	TRBJ1-1	.	TGTGCCAGCTCACCAGGGAGTTTGGGCACTGAAGCTTTCTTT	CASSPGSLGTEAFF
few	TRBV6-5	TRBJ1-1	.	TGTGCCAGCAGTTACACCCGGGGCACTGAAGCTTTCTTT	CASSYTRGTEAFF
few	TRBV7-7	TRBJ2-5	TRBD2	TGTGCCAGCAGCTTAGGGGGGGGGAATCAAGAGACCCAGTACTTC	CASSLGGGNQETQYF
few	TRBV7-8	TRBJ2-1	.	TGTGCCAGCAGCTTAGCGGTCGGTAGGATAAATGAGCAGTTCTTC	CASSLAVGRINEQFF
.	TRBV4-1	TRBJ2-3	TRBD2	TGCGCCAGCAGCCATGGACTAGCGGGGGCTCTCCGGGCAGATACGCAGTATTTT	CASSHGLAGALRADTQYF
.	TRBV27	TRBJ2-7	.	TGTGCCAGCGGACCGCGAGGGCCCGAGCAGTACTTC	CASGPRGPEQYF
.	TRBV5-6	TRBJ2-7	.	TGTGCCAGCAGCTTTTCACAGTACGAGCAGTACTTC	CASSFSQYEQYF
.	TRBV19	TRBJ1-1	.	TGTGCCAGTAGTCCCCGGACTAACACTGAAGCTTTCTTT	CASSPRTNTEAFF
many	TRBV12-3/TRBV12-4	TRBJ1-2	TRBD1	TGTGCCAGCAGTTGGGGACAGCACTATGGCTACACCTTC	CASSWGQHYGYTF
.	TRBV5-1	TRBJ2-5	TRBD2	TGCGCCAGCACCCGGGACGCCCCGGGGGGAGAGACCCAGTACTTC	CASTRDAPGGETQYF
few	TRBV5-1	TRBJ2-2	.	TGCGCCAGCAGCTGGCACACCGGGGAGCTGTTTTTT	CASSWHTGELFF
.	TRBV7-9	TRBJ1-1	.	TGTGCCAGCAGCGGGGGATGGTGGGACACTGAAGCTTTCTTT	CASSGGWWDTEAFF
few	TRBV7-2	TRBJ2-5	TRBD2	TGTGCCAGCAGCTCAGGACTAGCGGGAACGTACCAAGAGACCCAGTACTTC	CASSSGLAGTYQETQYF
few	TRBV20-1	TRBJ2-3	TRBD2	TGCAGTGCTACTCCCGGGACTAGCGGGGGGGGTGTTACAGATACGCAGTATTTT	CSATPGTSGGGVTDTQYF
few	TRBV12-3/TRBV12-4	TRBJ2-1	TRBD2	TGTGCCAGCAGTTTAATGCGGGGGGGCCGGGCAGAGCAGTTCTTC	CASSLMRGGRAEQFF
.	TRBV7-2	TRBJ2-3	.	TGTGCCAGCAGTCTCCCGATGGGGAGCACAGATACGCAGTATTTT	CASSLPMGSTDTQYF
many	TRBV5-4	TRBJ2-1	TRBD2	TGTGCCAGCAGCTTGAATAGCGGGGGGGCTTACAATGAGCAGTTCTTC	CASSLNSGGAYNEQFF
few	TRBV3-1	TRBJ2-2	TRBD2	TGTGCCAGCAGCCAAGATCTGGCGGGGGGCCTCACCGGGGAGCTGTTTTTT	CASSQDLAGGLTGELFF
many	TRBV7-9	TRBJ2-7	TRBD1	TGTGCCAGCAGCCCGACAGGGACCTACGAGCAGTACTTC	CASSPTGTYEQYF
few	TRBV12-3/TRBV12-4	TRBJ1-5	.	TGTGCCAGCAACGCCCCGGGCAGCAATCAGCCCCAGCATTTT	CASNAPGSNQPQHF
.	TRBV9	TRBJ1-2	TRBD1	TGTGCCAGCAGCGTATCTTCAGGGGGCCAGGCTTATGGCTACACCTTC	CASSVSSGGQAYGYTF
few	TRBV20-1	TRBJ1-2	.	TGCAGTGCTAGGAAGGAACCCTATGGCTACACCTTC	CSARKEPYGYTF
few	TRBV4-1	TRBJ2-3	.	TGCGCCAGCAGCCTGTATCAAAGGGCCACAGATACGCAGTATTTT	CASSLYQRATDTQYF
.	TRBV28	TRBJ1-1	TRBD1	TGTGCCAGCAGGACCGGGACAGGAGATATGAACACTGAAGCTTTCTTT	CASRTGTGDMNTEAFF
few	TRBV30	TRBJ2-7	TRBD1	TGTGCCTGGAGTGCCCTGGCGGCCGGGACAGTCTCCTACGAGCAGTACTTC	CAWSALAAGTVSYEQYF
many	TRBV9	TRBJ2-2	.	TGTGCCAGCAGCGACCCCGGGGAGCTGTTTTTT	CASSDPGELFF
few	TRBV7-9	TRBJ1-4	TRBD1	TGTGCCAGCAGCGCGATTCCGGGGACAGGGAAAGAGACGGAACTGTTTTTT	CASSAIPGTGKETELFF
many	TRBV6-5	TRBJ1-1	.	TGTGCCAGCAGCTATGACAGGAACACTGAAGCTTTCTTT	CASSYDRNTEAFF
.	TRBV3-1	TRBJ1-2	.	TGTGCCAGCAGCCCCAATAGCGCAGTCGACTATGGCTACACCTTC	CASSPNSAVDYGYTF
many	TRBV27	TRBJ1-2	.	TGTGCCAGCAGGCCGGACCGACCGGGAGGTGGCTACACCTTC	CASRPDRPGGGYTF
.	TRBV7-2	TRBJ2-1	.	TGTGCCAGCAGCTTAGGAGGGGCCCTTATTAAATCACTGCAGTTCTTC	CASSLGGALIKSLQFF
few	TRBV29-1	TRBJ2-1	TRBD2	TGCAGCGTGTGGACTAGCGGATACAATGAGCAGTTCTTC	CSVWTSGYNEQFF
few	TRBV6-2/TRBV6-3	TRBJ2-7	.	TGTGCCAGCAGTTACGGGCCGAGGAGCTCCTACGAGCAGTACTTC	CASSYGPRSSYEQYF
.	TRBV6-6	TRBJ1-2	.	TGTGCCAGCAGTGTACGGGTCAACTATGGCTACACCTTC	CASSVRVNYGYTF
.	TRBV19	TRBJ1-3	.	TGTGCCACGGGGGTGGCTGGAAACACCATATATTTT	CATGVAGNTIYF
few	TRBV20-1	TRBJ2-3	.	TGCAGTGCTAGACAAGATACGCAGTATTTT	CSARQDTQYF
few	TRBV4-3	TRBJ2-5	.	TGCGCCAGCAGCCAAGAGGGTAGTGGGACCCAGTACTTC	CASSQEGSGTQYF
few	TRBV7-9	TRBJ2-1	.	TGTGCCAGCAGCGGGGGGGCAGGACGAAGTGAGCAGTTCTTC	CASSGGAGRSEQFF
.	TRBV24-1	TRBJ2-3	.	TGTGTCACCAGGGGGGGAGGTACAGATACGCAGTATTTT	CVTRGGGTDTQYF
few	TRBV18	TRBJ1-4	.	TGTGCCAGCTCACCTGGCGGGGGCGGAGGAGAAAAACTGTTTTTT	CASSPGGGGGEKLFF
few	TRBV4-1	TRBJ2-7	TRBD1	TGCGCCAGCAGCCAAAATACAGGGGCTTACGAGCAGTACTTC	CASSQNTGAYEQYF